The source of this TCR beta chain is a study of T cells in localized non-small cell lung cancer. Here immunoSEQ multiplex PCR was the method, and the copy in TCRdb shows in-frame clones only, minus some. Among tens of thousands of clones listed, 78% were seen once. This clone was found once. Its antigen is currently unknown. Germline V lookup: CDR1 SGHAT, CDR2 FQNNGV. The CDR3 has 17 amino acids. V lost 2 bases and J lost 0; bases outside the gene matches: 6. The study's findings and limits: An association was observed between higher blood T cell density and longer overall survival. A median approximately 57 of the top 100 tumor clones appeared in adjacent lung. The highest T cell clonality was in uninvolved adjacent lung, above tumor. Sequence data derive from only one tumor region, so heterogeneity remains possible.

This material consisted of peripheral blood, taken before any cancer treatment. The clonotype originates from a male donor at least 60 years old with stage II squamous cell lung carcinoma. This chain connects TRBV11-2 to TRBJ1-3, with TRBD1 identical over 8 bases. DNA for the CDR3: TGTGCCAGCAGCTTACGAGACAGGGGTATCTCTGGAAACACCATATATTTT. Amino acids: CASSLRDRGISGNTIYF.